The T cell receptor (beta chain) described here comes from a study of beta chain features in type 1 diabetes. Germline loops: CDR1 SEHNR, CDR2 FQNEAQ (reference sequence). The CDR3 has 17 residues. The V gene end was trimmed by 4 bases and the J gene end by 7 bases; junction bases not matched to a gene: 12. Expressed TCRB transcripts were sequenced after all isolated RNA was converted to cDNA. The method was immunoSEQ multiplex PCR; TCRdb's version includes in-frame clones alone and lacks a portion of them. The sample records under 400,000 clones, around 12% being singletons. This clonotype was obtained from a man younger than 30 in good health. V and J are TRBV7-9 and TRBJ2-1; 11 bases fit TRBD2. Material: naive CD4+ T cells from blood. CDR3 sequence reads: CASSSLAGGERENEQFF. Here the CDR3 DNA reads TGTGCCAGCAGCTCGCTAGCGGGGGGCGAGAGGGAGAATGAGCAGTTCTTC.